Sequencing of this TCR beta chain was carried out in a study of T cells after yellow fever vaccination (dated by TCRdb to about 2019). About the study as a whole: The SMART-Seq v4 Ultra Low Input RNA kit was used to prepare libraries from fractions with low cell numbers. To track T-cell clones before and after primary and booster YFV17D yellow fever vaccination, bulk TCR alpha and beta repertoires were sequenced longitudinally. Two healthy male donors, one aged 18 to 30 and one aged 30 to 39 years, made up the cohort. Bulk PBMC replicates and cell subsets were isolated from blood drawn at multiple timepoints before and after both primary and secondary immunization.

As to this clonotype: Its antigen target is currently unknown. Nothing much larger sits one base from this clone, and base qualities are not available.

Broader findings and caveats from the paper: The study included only two donors, which limits how far the findings can be generalized. A small share of clonotypes occurred in both CD4 and CD8 compartments, likely arising from convergent recombination. Computational filtering was required because FACS-sorted repertoires could contain abundant contaminating clonotypes from the bulk population. Compared with the primary T-cell response, the secondary T-cell response was weaker but faster, peaking on day 5 rather than day 15. Most clones expanded after primary vaccination (approximately 96% of CD4 and around 88% of CD8) were re-detected after the booster, suggesting that broad memory maintenance occurred.

Interpreted using the paper, the treatment or condition label stands for: live attenuated yellow fever vaccine strain. At every blood-draw timepoint, two biological replicates of bulk PBMCs were collected. A standard Ficoll-Paque protocol was used to isolate PBMCs from peripheral blood. RNA was extracted with TriZol from bulk PBMCs, CD4 and CD8 fractions, and dextramer-positive and dextramer-negative fractions. TCR cDNA was synthesized by 5'RACE template switching, which introduced a universal primer site and unique molecular identifiers. Priming for cDNA synthesis came from both the TCR alpha and TCR beta constant segments. Libraries were amplified in two PCR steps, with sample barcodes and sequencing adapters added in the second step. Sequencing of libraries was performed on Illumina HiSeq 2500 (2x100 bp) or NovaSeq (2x150 bp). The paper's data handling went like this. Demultiplexing of reads and collapsing into UMI consensus sequences were performed with MIGEC, and V(D)J alignment was carried out with MiXCR. Clonotypes responding to the vaccine were identified with edgeR on replicate PBMC samples, with the criteria of FDR below 0.01 and a log2 fold change above 5 up to day 15. Each bulk clonotype received a CD4 or CD8 identity based on whether the sequenced CD4 or CD8 repertoire contained that clonotype at higher abundance. TCRdb cleaned the public reads at Q25 with fastp, built clones with MiXCR and kept in-frame beta chains. Rows with a matching CDR3 protein are joined into one entry that keeps the most common DNA and genes. Here the V and J calls rest on TCRdb's processing, not on the authors' analysis. This sample lists some 560,000 distinct CDR3 sequences; 15% to 20% were detected once. The ten largest clonotypes hold more than 13% of the sample.

The CDR3 contains 13 residues, cysteine and phenylalanine counted. Of the read, only the CDR3 DNA is kept; its 39 bases are in frame from base 1. The germline V end is reduced by 7 bases and the J end by 7 bases; junction bases left unmatched: 10. Sequences SQVTM (CDR1) and ANQGSEA (CDR2) are obtained from the germline V gene. Specimen: PBMCs, collected 15 days after the yellow fever booster vaccination. This sequence uses TRBV29-1 and TRBJ1-2; 9 of the junction bases match TRBD1. The origin of this receptor is a man between 25 and 39 years old who received the YFV17D yellow fever vaccine. The CDR3 sequence is CSARTGVSFGYTF. The DNA reads TGCAGCGCAAGGACAGGGGTCTCCTTTGGCTACACCTTC.